These T cell receptor beta chains were read from a single sample in a study of CD8+CD57+ T cells in acquired aplastic anemia. TCRdb reprocessed the reads with MiXCR, giving one entry per CDR3 protein. The sample holds 300,000 or so distinct CDR3 sequences, about 56% seen once. Sequencing was done on a sample of sorted CD4+, CD8+, or CD8+CD57+ T cells (not recorded which) from PBMCs. The receptors here all came from a human donor with severe aplastic anemia or a healthy control (not recorded which). Each CDR3 is given with its conserved first and last residue. Each record gives: CDR3 length, J gene, V gene, D gene, clone size, CDR3 DNA, CDR3 protein. The D gene is left open where the match is weak. The size of a clone is reported for some rows only, either as once, few or many, or as a class for expanded clones.

14	TRBJ1-2	TRBV5-1	NA	NA	TGCGCCAGCAGCATCGCAGGGCGGGAGTATGGCTACACCTTC	CASSIAGREYGYTF
14	TRBJ2-1	TRBV6-2/TRBV6-3	TRBD2	many	TGTGCCAGCAGTCAAGGGACTAGCGGGGGGGCGTGGTTCTTC	CASSQGTSGGAWFF
18	TRBJ2-2	TRBV24-1	TRBD1	NA	TGTGCCACCAGTGATCGACGATGGGACAGGGGTAACACCGGGGAGCTGTTTTTT	CATSDRRWDRGNTGELFF
13	TRBJ2-7	TRBV6-2/TRBV6-3	NA	NA	TGTGCCAGCACTTATCATACAGGGTACGAGCAGTACTTC	CASTYHTGYEQYF
14	TRBJ2-7	TRBV5-1	NA	NA	TGCGCCAGCAGCTGGATGGACAGAGGCTACGAGCAGTACTTC	CASSWMDRGYEQYF
13	TRBJ2-1	TRBV7-6	NA	NA	TGTTCCAGCAGCTTAGACCCTATCGGGGAGCAGTTCTTC	CSSSLDPIGEQFF
17	TRBJ2-1	TRBV24-1	TRBD2	NA	TGTGCCACCAGTGAGAACTCCGGGACTAGCGGGGGTTATGAGCAGTTCTTC	CATSENSGTSGGYEQFF
14	TRBJ2-7	TRBV7-9	NA	few	TGTGCCAGCAGCTTAGTAAGTCGTCCGGACGAGCAGTACTTC	CASSLVSRPDEQYF
15	TRBJ2-1	TRBV16	TRBD1	once	TGTGCCAGCAGCCGACGGACAGGAAACTACAATGAGCAGTTCTTC	CASSRRTGNYNEQFF
13	TRBJ1-2	TRBV29-1	NA	NA	TGCAGCGTTGATCCGGGGACGACGTATGGCTACACCTTC	CSVDPGTTYGYTF
13	TRBJ1-3	TRBV6-5	NA	NA	TGTGCCAGCAGTGCGACAATTGGAAGCACCATATATTTT	CASSATIGSTIYF
15	TRBJ2-5	TRBV10-2	NA	NA	TGCGCCAGCAGGGAACCTAGGGGGGTCCAAGAGACCCAGTACTTC	CASREPRGVQETQYF
15	TRBJ2-3	TRBV19	NA	NA	TGTGCCAGTAGTATCACCGAGGGGTTCACAGATACGCAGTATTTT	CASSITEGFTDTQYF
15	TRBJ2-7	TRBV10-3	NA	NA	TGTGCCATCAGTGAAATGGTTCAAGGGGCCTACGAGCAGTACTTC	CAISEMVQGAYEQYF
15	TRBJ2-2	TRBV19	NA	NA	TGTGCCAGTAGTACCCAAGGAGGGGTAACCGGGGAGCTGTTTTTT	CASSTQGGVTGELFF
14	TRBJ2-3	TRBV10-3	TRBD2	NA	TGTGCCATCAGGGCGGGGGGGTTCACAGATACGCAGTATTTT	CAIRAGGFTDTQYF
16	TRBJ2-5	TRBV7-8	TRBD1	NA	TGTGCCAGCAGCTCCTCCCGGGACAGGGTAGTAGAGACCCAGTACTTC	CASSSSRDRVVETQYF
14	TRBJ2-7	TRBV5-6	NA	NA	TGTGCCAGCAGCTTGGGGGTAGGGGGCTACGAGCAGTACTTC	CASSLGVGGYEQYF
17	TRBJ1-2	TRBV7-6	TRBD1	NA	TGTGCCAGCAGCTTAGGGACCGGGACAGGGTCCGAGGATGGCTACACCTTC	CASSLGTGTGSEDGYTF
13	TRBJ1-2	TRBV10-1	NA	NA	TGCGCCAGCAGTGAGCGACCTAACTATGGCTACACCTTC	CASSERPNYGYTF
13	TRBJ2-7	TRBV19	NA	NA	TGTGCCAGTAGTATAGGACCCGGTGGAGAGCAGTACTTC	CASSIGPGGEQYF
14	TRBJ2-7	TRBV20-1	TRBD1	many	TGCAGTGCCACGGACAGGGTGGCGGCCTACGAGCAGTACTTC	CSATDRVAAYEQYF
15	TRBJ2-1	TRBV7-2	NA	NA	TGTGCCAGCAGTCCACAGGGACTTGGGCACAATGAGCAGTTCTTC	CASSPQGLGHNEQFF
15	TRBJ1-4	TRBV20-1	NA	many	TGCAGTGCCCCAGAGCCGAGACACGTAAATGAAAAACTGTTTTTT	CSAPEPRHVNEKLFF
13	TRBJ1-2	TRBV5-1	NA	many	TGCGCCAGCACCTACCCGGGAGGCTATGGCTACACCTTC	CASTYPGGYGYTF
15	TRBJ2-3	TRBV10-2	NA	NA	TGCGCCAGCAGTGCCTTGGGAGCCAACACAGATACGCAGTATTTT	CASSALGANTDTQYF
13	TRBJ1-6	TRBV7-9	TRBD1	NA	TGTGCCACATCGGCCCAGGGGGTTTCACCCCTCCACTTT	CATSAQGVSPLHF
13	TRBJ1-2	TRBV5-1	TRBD1	few	TGCGCCAGCAGCGCGGGGACAGGCCTATTCGACACCTTC	CASSAGTGLFDTF
14	TRBJ1-1	TRBV6-6	TRBD1	NA	TGTGCCAGCAGAAGGGACAGGATGAACACTGAAGCTTTCTTT	CASRRDRMNTEAFF
15	TRBJ2-3	TRBV5-1	NA	NA	TGCGCCAGCAGCTTGCGTGGACTGGCGACAGATATGCAGTATTTT	CASSLRGLATDMQYF
13	TRBJ2-5	TRBV7-6	NA	few	TGTGCCAGCACCCCTGTGGGCGGTGAGACCCAGTACTTC	CASTPVGGETQYF
13	TRBJ2-2	TRBV6-4	NA	NA	TGTGCCAGCAGTGGGACGGATAACAATGAGCTGTTTTTT	CASSGTDNNELFF
14	TRBJ1-2	TRBV3-1	NA	NA	TGTGCCAGCAGCCAAGCAAGTCAGGATTATGGCTACACCTTC	CASSQASQDYGYTF
14	TRBJ1-5	TRBV20-1	TRBD1	NA	TGCAGTGCTAGAGGAGGGGGCGACAATCAGCCCCAGCATTTT	CSARGGGDNQPQHF
14	TRBJ1-1	TRBV20-1	NA	few	TGCAGTGCTCAGGGAGGGGCGATGAACACTGAAGCTTTCTTT	CSAQGGAMNTEAFF
13	TRBJ2-7	TRBV7-9	NA	NA	TGTGCCAGCAGACCCAACGGACCTTACGAGCAGTACTTC	CASRPNGPYEQYF
15	TRBJ1-1	TRBV10-3	TRBD1	NA	TGTGCCATCAGCGGACAGGGAGGCGGAAACACTGAAGCTTTCTTC	CAISGQGGGNTEAFF
16	TRBJ1-6	TRBV5-4	NA	NA	TGTGCCAGCAGCTTGTATCCAGGAGGAGCAGGATCACCCCTCCACTTT	CASSLYPGGAGSPLHF
14	TRBJ2-7	TRBV20-1	NA	few	TGCAGTGCTAGCGCGCCGGATCGTCACTACGAGCAGTACTTC	CSASAPDRHYEQYF
13	TRBJ2-7	TRBV2	TRBD1	few	TGTGCCAGCAGTCGAGCAGGGGGCTACGAGCAGTACTTC	CASSRAGGYEQYF
16	TRBJ2-7	TRBV10-1	NA	few	TGCGCCAGCAGTGAGTCTCGAGGGGTACTCTCCTACGAGCAGTACTTC	CASSESRGVLSYEQYF
15	TRBJ2-3	TRBV25-1	NA	NA	TGTGCCAGCAGTGAATTCAGGGGAGGCACAGATACGCAGTATTTT	CASSEFRGGTDTQYF
16	TRBJ2-3	TRBV4-3	TRBD2	many	TGCGCCAGCAGCCAGGGACTAGCGGGGGGGGAAGATACGCAGTATTTT	CASSQGLAGGEDTQYF
17	TRBJ2-3	TRBV19	TRBD2	NA	TGTGCCAGTAGTCCCCGCGGCGGGAGCGGGGGGTCAGATACGCAGTATTTT	CASSPRGGSGGSDTQYF
13	TRBJ2-7	TRBV10-3	NA	NA	TGTGCCAGCAGTGGGGACATCCTCGGCGAGCAGTACTTC	CASSGDILGEQYF
14	TRBJ2-3	TRBV20-1	TRBD2	NA	TGCAGTGTAGGGACTAGCGGGGAGGCAGATACGCAGTATTTT	CSVGTSGEADTQYF
14	TRBJ2-5	TRBV2	TRBD2	NA	TGTGCCAGCAAAGTAGCGGGAGTGCAAGAGACCCAGTACTTC	CASKVAGVQETQYF
14	TRBJ1-2	TRBV28	TRBD1	few	TGTGCCAGCGGACTGACAGGGTCTAACTATGGCTACACCTTC	CASGLTGSNYGYTF
13	TRBJ1-1	TRBV20-1	NA	NA	TGCAGTGCTTCGTCGATGGGGGACACTGAAGCTTTCTTT	CSASSMGDTEAFF
16	TRBJ1-3	TRBV9	NA	many	TGTGCCAGCAGCGTAGCTGTGAGGGGCTCTGGAAACACCATATATTTT	CASSVAVRGSGNTIYF
12	TRBJ1-2	TRBV24-1	NA	NA	TGTGCCACCAGTGATTTCGGTTATGGCTACACCTTC	CATSDFGYGYTF
14	TRBJ1-2	TRBV19	TRBD1	NA	TGTGCCAGTAGTCAGGACAGGGCCTCCTATGGCTACACCTTC	CASSQDRASYGYTF
13	TRBJ1-5	TRBV19	NA	many	TGTGCCAGTAGTCGCGGGAAGTATCAGCCCCAGCATTTT	CASSRGKYQPQHF
15	TRBJ1-5	TRBV5-4	TRBD1	once	TGCGCCAGCAGCTTGGGGGACAGGGAGTATCAGCCCCAGCATTTT	CASSLGDREYQPQHF
13	TRBJ1-6	TRBV5-1	NA	NA	TGCGCCAGCAGCCGTGGGGAGAATTCACCCCTCCACTTT	CASSRGENSPLHF